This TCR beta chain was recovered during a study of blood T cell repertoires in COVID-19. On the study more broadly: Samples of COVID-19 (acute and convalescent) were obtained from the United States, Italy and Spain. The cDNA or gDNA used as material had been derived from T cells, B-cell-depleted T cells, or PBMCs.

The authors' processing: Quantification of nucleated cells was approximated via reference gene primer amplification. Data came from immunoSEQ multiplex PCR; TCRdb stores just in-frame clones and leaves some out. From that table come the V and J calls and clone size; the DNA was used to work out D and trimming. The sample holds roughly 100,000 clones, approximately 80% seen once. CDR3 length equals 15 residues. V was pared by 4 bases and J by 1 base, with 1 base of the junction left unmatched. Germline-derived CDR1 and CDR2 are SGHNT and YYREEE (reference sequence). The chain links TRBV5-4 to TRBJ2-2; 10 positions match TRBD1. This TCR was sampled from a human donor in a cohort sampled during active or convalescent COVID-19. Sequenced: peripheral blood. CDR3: CASSRDRGNTGELFF. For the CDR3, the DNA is TGTGCCAGCAGCAGGGACAGGGGGAACACCGGGGAGCTGTTTTTT. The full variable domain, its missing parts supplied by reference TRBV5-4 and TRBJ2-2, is ETGVTQSPTHLIKTRGQQVTLRCSSQSGHNTVSWYQQALGQGPQFIFQYYREEENGRGNFPPRFSGLQFPNYSSELNVNALELDDSALYLCASSRDRGNTGELFFGEGSRLTVL.